This T cell receptor beta chain was identified in a study of a mutant IDH1 vaccine in newly diagnosed glioma. The CDR3 runs to 15 residues. V shed 8 bases and J shed 3 bases, with 17 bases lying between them. Germline values: CDR1 ENHRY, CDR2 SYGVKD. A note on this clone: Its antigen is not known.

Time point defined: week 11, during vaccination. Mutant IDH1 20-mer peptide, at 300 ug, made up each vaccine dose, with topical imiquimod. TCRdb keeps only in-frame clones here, not all; method: immunoSEQ multiplex PCR. The data contain 100,000 to 120,000 clones, approximately 87% of them singletons. The chain uses TRBV10-3 and TRBJ2-1; D is perhaps TRBD1 or TRBD2 (7 bases each). This material consisted of PBMCs, taken from a glioma patient whose treatment included an IDH1 peptide vaccine. The sequence derives from a woman in her fifties or sixties with glioma. CDR3 amino acids: CAIARGRDSYNEQFF. The CDR3 DNA sequence: TGTGCCATCGCCCGAGGGAGGGACAGCTACAATGAGCAGTTCTTC.